Listed here are 31 T cell receptor beta chains from one sample, sequenced in a study of shared clonotypes between healthy human individuals. Some clones are missing from TCRdb's copy, which holds only in-frame ones; the method was immunoSEQ multiplex PCR. This sample has about 2.3 million clones, with 80% to 95% found just once. Sequencing was performed on naive CD4+ T cells from PBMCs. Noted subset: CD45RA+ positively selected. The receptors here all came from a man between 18 and 35 years old in good health. Some clones in this sample may be carry-over from other donors' samples.

This sequence joins TRBV18 and TRBJ2-7; 8 bases are shared with TRBD1. The CDR3 sequence is 16 residues long. The J segment lost 3 bases and the V segment lost 4 bases, leaving 11 bases of the junction unmatched. CDR1 and CDR2 from the germline V gene are KGHSH and LQKENI. CDR3 in amino acids: CASSQKGQGRSYEQYF. The CDR3 nucleotides are TGTGCCAGCTCACAAAAAGGACAGGGTCGGAGCTACGAGCAGTACTTC.

The gene calls are TRBV29-1 and TRBJ2-2, with 10 bases matching TRBD1. In germline, CDR1 is SQVTM, CDR2 ANQGSEA. J gave up 5 bases and V 0 bases, and 6 bases lay outside the gene matches. The CDR3 extends over 16 amino acids. CDR3 amino acids: CSVEDRADRGTGELFF. In DNA, the CDR3 is TGCAGCGTTGAAGATAGGGCGGACAGGGGGACCGGGGAGCTGTTTTTT.

In regard to this clone: Other DNA variants within this sample encode the same CDR3. This sequence joins TRBV9 and TRBJ1-3; weak D call: TRBD1 (6 bases). Germline values: CDR1 SGDLS, CDR2 YYNGEE. The CDR3 is made up of 14 amino acids. Trimming pared 3 bases from V and 0 bases from J, leaving 7 bases between. This CDR3 is CASSGQVSGNTIYF. The CDR3 DNA sequence: TGTGCCAGCAGCGGACAGGTCTCTGGAAACACCATATATTTT.

This chain connects TRBV6-5 to TRBJ1-5; 8 bases map to TRBD1. Trimming cost V 5 bases and J 9 bases; bases outside gene matches: 12. The CDR3 is 15 residues long. Germline values: CDR1 MNHEY, CDR2 SVGAGI. DNA for the CDR3: TGTGCCAGCAGTCCCGGCGACAGGGGATCGGGGCCCCAGCATTTT. Protein product: CASSPGDRGSGPQHF.

This chain links TRBV2 with TRBJ2-7; TRBD2 might be the D (5 bases). V shed 4 bases and J shed 2 bases, with 12 bases lying between them. CDR1 and CDR2 from the germline V gene are SNHLY and FYNNEI. The CDR3 extends over 14 amino acids. The CDR3 sequence: CASSVRLATYEQYF. CDR3 DNA: TGTGCCAGCAGTGTAAGGCTAGCTACCTACGAGCAGTACTTC.

This clone was seen only once. The same CDR3 is also encoded by other DNA sequences in this sample. The V gene is TRBV6-5, the J gene TRBJ1-2; no clear D gene. With 2 bases removed from V and 2 bases from J, the gap between germline ends came to 6 bases. Germline V gives CDR1 MNHEY, CDR2 SVGAGI. CDR3 length: 13 residues. In nucleotides, the CDR3 is TGTGCCAGCAGTTACCTCTCAAACTATGGCTACACCTTC. It specifies CASSYLSNYGYTF.

This clone came up once. The same CDR3 arises from other DNA sequences in this sample as well. The chain has TRBV5-1 and TRBJ2-5; D is perhaps TRBD2 (6 bases). The V gene lost 4 bases and the J gene lost 2 bases, with 12 bases spanning the gap. CDR1 is SGHRS, CDR2 YFSETQ, per germline. The CDR3 loop spans 14 amino acids. The CDR3 sequence: CASSPLASQETQYF. Here the CDR3 DNA reads TGCGCCAGCAGCCCTCTAGCGTCACAAGAGACCCAGTACTTC.

This clone was counted only a few times. The same CDR3 is also encoded by other DNA sequences in this sample. The chain links TRBV15 to TRBJ2-7, with D maybe TRBD1 (6 bases). This CDR3 region has 14 residues. The V gene's germline CDR1 is LNHNV and CDR2 YYDKDF (reference sequence). V was pared by 1 base and J by 5 bases, with 12 bases between. CDR3 nucleotides: TGTGCCACCAGCAGAGGTCAGGGGCGAGACGAGCAGTACTTC. This codes for CATSRGQGRDEQYF.

V gene TRBV15 combines with J gene TRBJ2-7; tentative D call: TRBD1 (6 bases). The CDR3 has 15 residues. Germline V gene sequence: CDR1 LNHNV, CDR2 YYDKDF (reference sequence). Trimming took off 3 bases at V and 6 bases at J, with 18 bases between the two ends. The CDR3 DNA reads as TGTGCCACCAGCAGGCCCCTACAGGGCTTGGGCGAGCAGTACTTC. Protein sequence: CATSRPLQGLGEQYF.

The J gene is TRBJ1-2, the V gene TRBV5-4, with 8 bases lining up with TRBD1. Unmatched junction bases numbered 13, after V lost 4 bases and J lost 8 bases. Germline assignment: CDR1 SGHNT and CDR2 YYREEE (reference sequence). The CDR3 extends over 15 amino acids. The CDR3 DNA reads as TGTGCCAGCAGCCTGGGAACAGGGGGTAGTAGGGGCTACACCTTC. As protein: CASSLGTGGSRGYTF.

The chain carries TRBV5-1 and TRBJ2-1, with 12 bases fitting TRBD1. Germline V lookup: CDR1 SGHRS, CDR2 YFSETQ. The CDR3 loop spans 16 amino acids. The V and J ends lost 1 base and 8 bases, in that order; junction bases with no gene match: 7. The CDR3 sequence: CASSLIGTGGVDEQFF. The CDR3, as DNA: TGCGCCAGCAGCTTGATCGGGACAGGGGGCGTGGATGAGCAGTTCTTC.

V is TRBV5-1 and J is TRBJ2-1; no clear D. Germline V gene sequence: CDR1 SGHRS, CDR2 YFSETQ. Deletions cut 2 bases from V and 3 bases from J, with 12 bases between. The CDR3 is 15 amino acids. For the CDR3, the DNA is TGCGCCAGCAGCTTCGATGAAGGCAGCTACAATGAGCAGTTCTTC. Its protein is CASSFDEGSYNEQFF.

The genes are TRBV29-1 and TRBJ1-1, with 7 bases matching TRBD1. The V segment lost 6 bases and the J segment 1 base; nucleotides outside the gene matches: 5. The CDR3 is 13 amino acids. Germline CDR1 is SQVTM and CDR2 is ANQGSEA. The CDR3 coding sequence is TGCAGCGTCGCAAGGACAGGGAACACTGAAGCTTTCTTT. Amino acids: CSVARTGNTEAFF.

V gene TRBV6-5 combines with J gene TRBJ2-5; a possible D gene is TRBD2 (5 bases). The CDR3 has 15 amino acids. Trimming left V 0 bases short and J 5 bases short, with 13 bases between. Germline loops: CDR1 MNHEY, CDR2 SVGAGI. The CDR3 bases are TGTGCCAGCAGTTACTCGGTTCTGTCGGGGGAGACCCAGTACTTC. This sequence encodes CASSYSVLSGETQYF.

Concerning this clone itself: The DNA is left out, because the CDR3 cannot be placed on it with certainty; the CDR3 is given as TCRdb lists it. The J gene is TRBJ2-7, the V gene TRBV11-2. CDR1 and CDR2 (germline): SGHAT, FQNNGV. The CDR3 length is 13 residues, termini included. The CDR3 loop is CASSTTVGYEQYF.

The chain has TRBV5-4 and TRBJ2-7; 11 nucleotides align to TRBD2. With 4 bases clipped from V and 6 bases from J, the junction kept 15 bases outside the gene matches. The CDR3 length is 17 residues. Germline assignment: CDR1 SGHNT and CDR2 YYREEE (reference sequence). The CDR3: CASSQFGASGRRGEQYF. CDR3 nucleotide sequence: TGTGCCAGCAGCCAATTCGGGGCTAGCGGGAGGAGAGGCGAGCAGTACTTC.

The J gene is TRBJ1-5, the V gene TRBV28; a weak D match, TRBD1 (6 bases). Germline lookup yields CDR1 MDHEN and CDR2 SYDVKM. V was shortened by 6 bases and J by 3 bases, with 15 bases between the two germline ends. The CDR3 covers 15 residues. The CDR3 sequence: CASSLRTAANQPQHF. DNA of the CDR3: TGTGCCAGCAGCCTAAGGACAGCCGCCAATCAGCCCCAGCATTTT.

The chain links TRBV28 to TRBJ2-7; 12 positions agree with TRBD2. Germline CDR1 MDHEN, CDR2 SYDVKM. The trim removed 6 bases at V and 3 bases at J, leaving 6 bases unmatched. CDR3 length equals 15 residues. CDR3 in DNA: TGTGCCAGCAGAACGACTAGCGGGGGAGGCTACGAGCAGTACTTC. Amino acids: CASRTTSGGGYEQYF.

This clone has more than one count but fewer than ten. V and J are TRBV10-3 and TRBJ1-1; D is perhaps TRBD1 (5 bases). The CDR3 is 14 amino acids. Trimming shortened V by 11 bases and J by 1 base, and 17 bases separated the two germline ends. Germline V gene sequence: CDR1 ENHRY, CDR2 SYGVKD. CDR3 DNA sequence: TGTGCCGTTCGGCGGGACCTGGGGAACACTGAAGCTTTCTTT. This encodes CAVRRDLGNTEAFF.

The V and J genes are TRBV6-1 and TRBJ1-2; 8 bases are a match to TRBD1. Germline values: CDR1 MNHNS, CDR2 SASEGT. V shed 3 bases, J shed 6 bases, and the junction held 12 bases outside the gene matches. The CDR3 has 16 amino acids. The CDR3 region has the DNA TGTGCCAGCAGTGAGTACGACAGGGGTCGGATGGATGGCTACACCTTC. Amino acid sequence: CASSEYDRGRMDGYTF.

The V call is TRBV5-1, the J call TRBJ1-5, with 7 bases matching TRBD1. J lost 6 bases, V lost 0 bases, and 9 bases had no gene match. CDR3 length equals 16 residues. In germline, CDR1 is SGHRS, CDR2 YFSETQ. CDR3 residues: CASSLEGRQGGQPQHF. In nucleotides, the CDR3 is TGCGCCAGCAGCTTGGAGGGGAGACAGGGAGGTCAGCCCCAGCATTTT. Filled out from reference TRBV5-1 and TRBJ1-5, the complete variable domain reads KAGVTQTPRYLIKTRGQQVTLSCSPISGHRSVSWYQQTPGQGLQFLFEYFSETQRNKGNFPGRFSGRQFSNSRSEMNVSTLELGDSALYLCASSLEGRQGGQPQHFGDGTRLSIL.

The chain is built from TRBV5-8 and TRBJ2-4; tentative D call: TRBD1 (6 bases). The CDR3 totals 13 residues. Trimming stripped 1 base from V and 6 bases from J, with 8 bases between. In germline, CDR1 is SGHTS, CDR2 YDEGEE. The CDR3 region is CASSLRGGNIQYF. The DNA for the CDR3 is TGTGCCAGCAGCTTGAGAGGGGGAAACATTCAGTACTTC. Variable domain in full (rest from reference TRBV5-8 and TRBJ2-4): EAGVTQSPTHLIKTRGQQATLRCSPISGHTSVYWYQQALGLGLQFLLWYDEGEERNRGNFPPRFSGRQFPNYSSELNVNALELEDSALYLCASSLRGGNIQYFGAGTRLSVL.

The rearrangement uses TRBV7-8 and TRBJ1-1; D call uncertain. V dropped 1 base and J dropped 8 bases, with 14 bases sitting between them. The germline CDR1 and CDR2 sequences are SGHVS and FQNEAQ. This CDR3 region has 14 residues. CDR3 region: CASSLDTVAGEAFF. The DNA for the CDR3 is TGTGCCAGCAGCTTAGATACTGTGGCCGGAGAAGCTTTCTTT. Based on the CDR3 plus reference TRBV7-8 and TRBJ1-1, the full variable domain is GAGVSQSPRYKVAKRGQDVALRCDPISGHVSLFWYQQALGQGPEFLTYFQNEAQLDKSGLPSDRFFAERPEGSVSTLKIQRTQQEDSAVYLCASSLDTVAGEAFFGQGTRLTVV.

The chain combines TRBV5-1 with TRBJ1-2; D is possibly TRBD1 (5 bases). The V and J ends lost 0 bases and 1 base respectively, with 13 bases between them. The CDR3 consists of 16 residues. In germline, CDR1 is SGHRS, CDR2 YFSETQ. In DNA, the CDR3 is TGCGCCAGCAGCTTGGTTGGGCAGGGTATTAACTATGGCTACACCTTC. Amino acid sequence: CASSLVGQGINYGYTF.

The chain carries TRBV9 and TRBJ2-7, with a possible D match to TRBD1 (6 bases). The CDR3 extends over 15 amino acids. CDR1 and CDR2 (germline): SGDLS, YYNGEE. V lost 4 bases and J 0 bases, leaving 14 bases between the germline ends. The CDR3 sequence is CASSWDETGSYEQYF. The CDR3 coding sequence is TGTGCCAGCAGCTGGGACGAGACAGGCTCCTACGAGCAGTACTTC.

The chain recombines TRBV5-1 with TRBJ2-1; TRBD1 aligns across 10 bases. CDR3 length: 15 amino acids. The junction had 7 bases not matched to a gene; V was cut back by 4 bases and J by 6 bases. CDR1 and CDR2 from the germline V gene are SGHRS and YFSETQ. Here the CDR3 DNA reads TGCGCCAGCAGCAACCGGACAGGGGGAGGCAATGAGCAGTTCTTC. Residues: CASSNRTGGGNEQFF.

V and J are TRBV4-3 and TRBJ1-1; the D is unclear. The V end was cut by 0 bases, the J end by 0 bases, with 8 bases between. Looked up from germline, CDR1 is LGHNA and CDR2 is YSLEER. The CDR3 sequence is 15 residues long. The CDR3 protein is CASSQDTHVNTEAFF. DNA of the CDR3: TGCGCCAGCAGCCAAGATACGCATGTGAACACTGAAGCTTTCTTT.

This clone was detected only once. V is TRBV5-6 and J is TRBJ1-2; tentative D call: TRBD1 (5 bases). The CDR3 runs to 12 residues. With 4 bases removed from V and 8 bases from J, the gap between germline ends came to 12 bases. Per germline, CDR1 SGHDT and CDR2 YYEEEE. The CDR3 bases are TGTGCCAGCAGCAAACGGGGGACGGGCTACACCTTC. Translating gives CASSKRGTGYTF.

The rearrangement uses TRBV20-1 and TRBJ1-2; no clear D. Germline lookup yields CDR1 DFQATT and CDR2 SNEGSKA (reference sequence). There are 10 residues in the CDR3. V gave up 5 bases and J gave up 4 bases, with 5 bases separating them. The CDR3 DNA reads TGCAGTGCTGTCCCCTATGGCTACACCTTC. As protein: CSAVPYGYTF.

The chain uses TRBV2 and TRBJ1-5; possible D gene TRBD1, 6 bases. Germline V gives CDR1 SNHLY, CDR2 FYNNEI. The CDR3 is 14 residues long. The V and J ends lost 6 bases and 3 bases respectively, with 12 bases between them. The CDR3 DNA follows: TGTGCCAGCAGGGATAGGACAGTCAATCAGCCCCAGCATTTT. It yields the protein CASRDRTVNQPQHF.

The table lists this clone with a count of one. The V call is TRBV7-8, the J call TRBJ1-4, with 12 nucleotides matching TRBD1. Germline CDR1 is SGHVS and CDR2 is FQNEAQ. The CDR3 has 15 amino acids. The ends lost 5 bases at V and 8 bases at J; junction bases unmatched: 6. The CDR3 DNA reads as TGTGCCAGCAGCCCACCCGGGACAGGGGGCGAAAAACTGTTTTTT. Protein sequence: CASSPPGTGGEKLFF.